The entry below gives a single T cell receptor (beta chain) sequence along with its context. This sample is drawn from a study of blood T cell repertoires in COVID-19. Turning to the study itself: Sources were T cells, B-cell-depleted T cells, or PBMCs; the material itself was cDNA or gDNA.

How the authors handled the data: Amplification of reference gene primers provided the estimated nucleated cell counts. Here immunoSEQ multiplex PCR was the method, and the copy in TCRdb shows in-frame clones only, minus some. The V and J calls and clone size were taken over from that table, and D and trimming were inferred from the DNA. The table has over 120,000 clones, around 82% seen once. Germline V CDR1 and CDR2: SSHAT, FNYEAQ (reference sequence). J was trimmed by 2 bases and V by 5 bases; bases with no gene match: 5. The CDR3 spans 14 residues. The sample taken for sequencing was peripheral blood. The sequence derives from a human donor in a cohort sampled during active COVID-19. This chain connects TRBV7-7 to TRBJ2-5, with TRBD1 matching 7 bases. CDR3 DNA sequence: TGTGCCAGCAGCCTCGGGACAGCTCAAGAGACCCAGTACTTC. It yields the protein CASSLGTAQETQYF.